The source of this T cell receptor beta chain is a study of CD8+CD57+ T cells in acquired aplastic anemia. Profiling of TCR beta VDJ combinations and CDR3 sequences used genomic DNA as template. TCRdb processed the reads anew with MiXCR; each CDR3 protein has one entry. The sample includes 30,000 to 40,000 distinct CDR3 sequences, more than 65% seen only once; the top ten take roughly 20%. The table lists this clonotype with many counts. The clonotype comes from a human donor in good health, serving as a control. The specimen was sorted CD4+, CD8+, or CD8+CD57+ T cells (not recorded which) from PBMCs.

The CDR3 DNA is TGTGCCAGCAGCGTAGAGGATAGGAGAAATGAAAAACTGTTTTTT. Its translation is CASSVEDRRNEKLFF. The chain employs TRBV9 and TRBJ1-4; D is unclear. The CDR3 totals 15 residues. Trimming cost V 0 bases and J 5 bases, with 11 bases left between them. CDR1 SGDLS and CDR2 YYNGEE come from the germline V gene. Supplemented by reference TRBV9 and TRBJ1-4, the full variable domain reads DSGVTQTPKHLITATGQRVTLRCSPRSGDLSVYWYQQSLDQGLQFLIQYYNGEERAKGNILERFSAQQFPDLHSELNLSSLELGDSALYFCASSVEDRRNEKLFFGSGTQLSVL.